This T cell receptor (beta chain) was sequenced in a study of shared clonotypes between healthy human individuals. This clone appeared a few times. Its specificity is unknown. Using immunoSEQ multiplex PCR, the repertoire was profiled, and TCRdb retains in-frame clones only, with some absent. The repertoire holds roughly 2 million clones, with approximately 96% as singletons. Points from the study as a whole: Among non-shared clonotypes, generation probabilities were lower than among those shared by all four donors.

Trimming shortened V by 4 bases and J by 3 bases, and 14 bases separated the two germline ends. Germline CDR1 is KGHSH and CDR2 is LQKENI. The CDR3 is made up of 15 amino acids. The receptor comes from a man younger than 35 in good health. The genes are TRBV18 and TRBJ2-3; a weak D match, TRBD1 (6 bases). Sequencing was performed on naive CD4+ T cells sorted from blood. Subset of the sample: CD45RA+ positively selected. The CDR3: CASSRTVGATDTQYF. The CDR3 DNA is TGTGCCAGCTCACGGACAGTTGGGGCGACAGATACGCAGTATTTT.